This entry concerns a single T cell receptor beta chain. The antigen is unknown. The data belong to a study of prognosis after radiotherapy for stage I lung cancer. Overall study: Deemed medically inoperable were all patients with non-small cell lung cancer.

Regarding the study as a whole: TRBV and TRBJ gene usage reportedly differed between patients with and without metastases. Tumor specificity of expanded TCR clones went undetermined. Diminished Shannon entropy following stereotactic body radiation therapy characterized patients who developed distant metastases.

The CDR3 totals 15 residues. Trimming took off 8 bases at V and 1 base at J, with 17 bases between the two ends. Germline CDR1 reads MNHEY; CDR2 reads SVGEGT. The study amplified the TCR beta CDR3 region from genomic DNA. This amplification was carried out by two rounds of multiplex PCR. Individual primers that were specific to each TRBV and TRBJ gene served in first-round PCR. TCRdb fed the multiplex PCR reads into MiXCR, producing one record per CDR3 protein. The table has fewer than 35,000 distinct CDR3 sequences, approximately 51% seen once. The rearrangement joins TRBV6-2 or TRBV6-3 to TRBJ1-2; D ambiguous. The specimen comprised PBMCs, sampled before or after stereotactic body radiation therapy (not recorded which). This TCR derives from a donor over 45 with non-small cell lung cancer. The CDR3 protein is CASRNGVALNYGYTF. CDR3 in DNA: TGTGCCAGCCGCAATGGAGTAGCACTTAACTATGGCTACACCTTC.